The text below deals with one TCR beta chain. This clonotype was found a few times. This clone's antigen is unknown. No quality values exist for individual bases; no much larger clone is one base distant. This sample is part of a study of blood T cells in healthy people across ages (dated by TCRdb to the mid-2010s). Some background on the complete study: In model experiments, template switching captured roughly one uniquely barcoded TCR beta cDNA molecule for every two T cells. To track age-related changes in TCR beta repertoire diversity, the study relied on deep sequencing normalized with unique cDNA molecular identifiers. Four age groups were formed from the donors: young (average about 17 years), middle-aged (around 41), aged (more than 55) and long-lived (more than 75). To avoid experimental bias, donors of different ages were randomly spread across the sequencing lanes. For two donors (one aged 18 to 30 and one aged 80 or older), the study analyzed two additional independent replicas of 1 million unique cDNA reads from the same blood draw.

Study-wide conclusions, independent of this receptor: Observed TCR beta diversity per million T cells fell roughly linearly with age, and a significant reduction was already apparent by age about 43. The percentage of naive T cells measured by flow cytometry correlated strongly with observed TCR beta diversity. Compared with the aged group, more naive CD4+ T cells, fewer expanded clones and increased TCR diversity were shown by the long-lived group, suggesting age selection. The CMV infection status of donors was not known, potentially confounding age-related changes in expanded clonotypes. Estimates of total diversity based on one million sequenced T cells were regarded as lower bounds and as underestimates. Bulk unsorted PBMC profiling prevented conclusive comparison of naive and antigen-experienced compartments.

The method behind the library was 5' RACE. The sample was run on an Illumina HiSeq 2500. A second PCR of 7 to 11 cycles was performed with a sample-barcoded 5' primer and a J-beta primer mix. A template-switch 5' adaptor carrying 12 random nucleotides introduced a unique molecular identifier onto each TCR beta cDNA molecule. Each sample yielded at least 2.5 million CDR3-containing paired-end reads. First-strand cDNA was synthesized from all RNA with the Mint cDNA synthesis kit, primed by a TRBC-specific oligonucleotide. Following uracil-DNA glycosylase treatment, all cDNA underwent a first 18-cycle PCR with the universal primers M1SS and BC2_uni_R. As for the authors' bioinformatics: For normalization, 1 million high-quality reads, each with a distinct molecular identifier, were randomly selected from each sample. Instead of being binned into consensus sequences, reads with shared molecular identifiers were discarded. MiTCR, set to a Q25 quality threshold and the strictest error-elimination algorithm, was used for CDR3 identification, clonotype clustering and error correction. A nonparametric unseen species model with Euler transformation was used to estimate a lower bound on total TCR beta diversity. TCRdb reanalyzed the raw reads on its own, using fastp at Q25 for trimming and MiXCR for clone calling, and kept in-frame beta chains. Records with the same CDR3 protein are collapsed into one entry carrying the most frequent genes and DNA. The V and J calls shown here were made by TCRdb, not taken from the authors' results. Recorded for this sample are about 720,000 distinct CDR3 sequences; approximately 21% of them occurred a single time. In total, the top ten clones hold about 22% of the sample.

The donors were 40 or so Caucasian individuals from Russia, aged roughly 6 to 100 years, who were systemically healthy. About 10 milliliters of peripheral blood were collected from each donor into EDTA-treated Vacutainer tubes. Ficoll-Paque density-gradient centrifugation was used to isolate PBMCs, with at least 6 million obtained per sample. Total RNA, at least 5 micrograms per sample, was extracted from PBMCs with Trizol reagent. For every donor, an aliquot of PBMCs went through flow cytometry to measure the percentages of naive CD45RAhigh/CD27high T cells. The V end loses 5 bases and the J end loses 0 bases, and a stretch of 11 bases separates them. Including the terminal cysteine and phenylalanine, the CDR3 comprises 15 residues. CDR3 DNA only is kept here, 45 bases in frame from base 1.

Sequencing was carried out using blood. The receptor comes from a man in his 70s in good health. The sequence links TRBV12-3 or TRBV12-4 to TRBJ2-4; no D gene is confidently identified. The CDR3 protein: CASSARPIAKNIQYF. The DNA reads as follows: TGTGCCAGCAGTGCCCGACCCATAGCCAAAAACATTCAGTACTTC.